The next 19 T cell receptor beta chains were all read from a single sample in a study of blood T cell repertoires in COVID-19. The table came from immunoSEQ multiplex PCR; TCRdb's copy has only in-frame clones and leaves some out. The sample lists about 330,000 clones; approximately 90% were seen once. Sequenced: peripheral blood. The source of these receptors is a man aged 25-40 years with COVID-19, enrolled during active disease.

The J gene is TRBJ2-3, the V gene TRBV7-2, with a tentative D call TRBD1 (5 bases). Germline loops: CDR1 SGHTA, CDR2 FQGNSA. The CDR3 length is 15 residues. Trimming stripped 7 bases from V and 2 bases from J, with 16 bases between. CDR3 sequence reads: CASKAGSPLTDTQYF. The CDR3 region has the DNA TGTGCCAGCAAGGCAGGGTCACCCCTCACAGATACGCAGTATTTT.

The rearrangement links TRBV16 to TRBJ1-2; tentatively, D is TRBD1 (6 bases). With 3 bases removed from V and 4 bases from J, the gap between germline ends came to 12 bases. The germline V gene has CDR1 KGHSY and CDR2 FQNENV. This CDR3 spans 14 amino acids. CDR3 in DNA: TGTGCCAGCAGCCAGCTTCAGGGGCCCTATGGCTACACCTTC. Its protein product is CASSQLQGPYGYTF.

The rearrangement links TRBV7-9 to TRBJ1-6; 7 bases are shared with TRBD1. The CDR3 runs 15 residues. Germline assignment: CDR1 SEHNR and CDR2 FQNEAQ (reference sequence). J gave up 9 bases and V 3 bases, and 8 bases lay outside the gene matches. The CDR3 coding sequence is TGTGCCAGCAGCTTTAGGAGACAGGGAAGTTCACCCCTCCACTTT. Encoded protein: CASSFRRQGSSPLHF.

Only a few counts were recorded for this clone. V is TRBV3-1 (or the pseudogene TRBV3-2) and J is TRBJ1-2, with D perhaps TRBD1 (5 bases). V lost 4 bases, J lost 1 base, and 13 bases lay in between. CDR1 is LGHDT and CDR2 is YNNKEL in the germline V gene (reference sequence). This CDR3 comprises 15 residues. CDR3 amino acids: CASSPQTGFNYGYTF. The CDR3 DNA is TGTGCCAGCAGCCCCCAAACAGGTTTTAACTATGGCTACACCTTC.

A single count supports this clone. The CDR3 DNA follows: TGTGCCAGCAGCCCACTAGGAGGGGACTACGAGCAGTACTTC. Encoded protein: CASSPLGGDYEQYF. The V call is TRBV9, the J call TRBJ2-7; a possible D gene is TRBD2 (6 bases). This CDR3 contains 14 residues. The germline CDR1 and CDR2 sequences are SGDLS and YYNGEE. Trimming stripped 4 bases from V and 3 bases from J, with 14 bases between.

The chain has TRBV5-1 and TRBJ2-7; D remains unclear. The length of the CDR3 is 14 residues. V gave up 0 bases and J gave up 6 bases, with 13 bases separating them. Per the germline V gene, CDR1 is SGHRS and CDR2 is YFSETQ. Written as DNA, the CDR3 is TGCGCCAGCAGCTTGGGTACGCCTGAGATCGAGCAGTACTTC. It codes for CASSLGTPEIEQYF.

The chain combines TRBV28 with TRBJ2-5; 7 positions match TRBD1. This CDR3 is 15 amino acids long. Germline CDR1 is MDHEN and CDR2 is SYDVKM. Trimming took 5 bases from V and 0 from J; bases not matched to a gene: 6. The CDR3 sequence: CASSRPTGNQETQYF. CDR3 DNA sequence: TGTGCCAGCAGTCGACCGACAGGGAACCAAGAGACCCAGTACTTC.

The sample holds one count of this clone. The chain recombines TRBV5-6 with TRBJ1-3; D remains unclear. Trimming shortened V by 0 bases and J by 0 bases, and 16 bases separated the two germline ends. The CDR3 contains 18 residues. Germline-derived CDR1 and CDR2 are SGHDT and YYEEEE. The CDR3 DNA follows: TGTGCCAGCAGCTTGGGGGCTCATTCGGTTTACTCTGGAAACACCATATATTTT. Encoded protein: CASSLGAHSVYSGNTIYF.

The CDR3 protein is CASSPGQIYGYTF. The DNA of the CDR3 is TGTGCCAGCTCACCGGGACAGATATATGGCTACACCTTC. The chain recombines TRBV18 with TRBJ1-2, with TRBD1 matching 7 bases. The CDR3 covers 13 residues. V shed 3 bases, J shed 5 bases, and the junction held 3 bases outside the gene matches. The V gene's germline CDR1 is KGHSH and CDR2 LQKENI. Full variable domain (rest looked up from reference TRBV18 and TRBJ1-2): NAGVMQNPRHLVRRRGQEARLRCSPMKGHSHVYWYRQLPEEGLKFMVYLQKENIIDESGMPKERFSAEFPKEGPSILRIQQVVRGDSAAYFCASSPGQIYGYTFGSGTRLTVV.

V is TRBV27 and J is TRBJ2-7; D is uncertain. Germline assignment: CDR1 MNHEY and CDR2 SMNVEV (reference sequence). Between the trimmed V and J ends, which lost 7 bases and 5 bases, there was a span of 15 bases. This CDR3 comprises 13 residues. Here the CDR3 reads CASTRVPGDEQYF. In nucleotides, the CDR3 is TGTGCCAGCACCCGGGTACCCGGTGACGAGCAGTACTTC.

The gene calls are TRBV14 and TRBJ2-7, with D maybe TRBD1 (6 bases). The germline V gene has CDR1 SGHDN and CDR2 FVKESK. The CDR3 runs to 15 residues. Trimming cost V 1 base and J 7 bases, with 17 bases left between them. CDR3 bases: TGTGCCAGCAGCCAAGGGATTTTCGGGACATATGAGCAGTACTTC. Protein sequence: CASSQGIFGTYEQYF.

The DNA of the CDR3 is TGTGCCTGGAATGTCGGCGGGGAGCTGTTTTTT. Translating it yields CAWNVGGELFF. The chain is built from TRBV30 and TRBJ2-2; no definite D call. The CDR3 is made up of 11 amino acids. Trimming took off 4 bases at V and 7 bases at J, with 7 bases between the two ends. Germline CDR1 and CDR2: GTSNPN and SVGIG (reference sequence).

The chain uses TRBV7-2 and TRBJ2-7, with D possibly being TRBD1 (6 bases). Trimming took 1 base from V and 5 from J, leaving 15 bases between them. The CDR3 totals 15 residues. The germline V gene has CDR1 SGHTA and CDR2 FQGNSA. This CDR3 is CASSLEVLGAHEQYF. CDR3 sequence (DNA): TGTGCCAGCAGCTTAGAAGTTCTGGGGGCCCACGAGCAGTACTTC.

This clone was seen more than once but under ten times. The V and J genes are TRBV18 and TRBJ1-1, with D unresolved. Germline V gene sequence: CDR1 KGHSH, CDR2 LQKENI. The V gene lost 0 bases and the J gene lost 2 bases, with 7 bases spanning the gap. The CDR3 spans 14 residues. CDR3 sequence (DNA): TGTGCCAGCTCACCACCCGCCGGTAACACTGAAGCTTTCTTT. It is translated as CASSPPAGNTEAFF.

This rearrangement joins TRBV18 to TRBJ1-3; TRBD1 is a possible D gene (5 bases). Trimming left V 4 bases short and J 3 bases short, with 13 bases between. The CDR3 extends over 15 amino acids. Germline V gene sequence: CDR1 KGHSH, CDR2 LQKENI. For the CDR3, the DNA is TGTGCCAGCTCACAGGGTACAGGCCTTGGAAACACCATATATTTT. Translated, it gives CASSQGTGLGNTIYF.

This clone turned up a few times. The chain combines TRBV19 with TRBJ1-2; 9 bases are a match to TRBD1. The CDR3 covers 15 residues. Germline CDR1 LNHDA, CDR2 SQIVND (reference sequence). After removal of 7 bases from V and 6 bases from J, the junction contained 12 bases not matched to a gene. This chain's CDR3 is CASTHQGTGFDGYTF. CDR3 nucleotide sequence: TGTGCCAGTACCCACCAAGGGACAGGGTTTGATGGCTACACCTTC.

V gene TRBV27 combines with J gene TRBJ2-5; TRBD1 aligns across 9 bases. Germline lookup yields CDR1 MNHEY and CDR2 SMNVEV (reference sequence). CDR3 size: 16 residues. J gave up 0 bases and V 6 bases, and 8 bases lay outside the gene matches. CDR3 bases: TGTGCCAGCAGAACAGACAGGGGGTCGTACCAAGAGACCCAGTACTTC. It encodes CASRTDRGSYQETQYF.

This chain joins TRBV28 and TRBJ1-2, with a tentative D call TRBD1 (5 bases). Trimming took 3 bases from V and 6 from J, leaving 14 bases between them. This CDR3 has 14 residues. CDR1 is MDHEN and CDR2 is SYDVKM in the germline V gene. The CDR3 region is CASSFSFGGDGYTF. The CDR3 DNA follows: TGTGCCAGCAGTTTTTCCTTCGGGGGGGATGGCTACACCTTC.

The chain recombines TRBV20-1 with TRBJ1-4, with D possibly TRBD1 on 5 matching bases. Per the germline V gene, CDR1 is DFQATT and CDR2 is SNEGSKA (reference sequence). The V end was cut by 3 bases, the J end by 3 bases, with 11 bases between. The CDR3 spans 14 residues. The CDR3 is CSASYDSSNEKLFF. The CDR3 nucleotides read TGCAGTGCTAGTTACGACAGTTCTAATGAAAAACTGTTTTTT.